Sequencing of this T cell receptor beta chain was carried out in a study of blood T cell repertoires in COVID-19. The assay was immunoSEQ multiplex PCR, and TCRdb's table has in-frame clones only and misses some. The repertoire has about 410,000 clones, roughly 89% of them found once; the top ten carry 1.7%. This clone has a single count. This CDR3 spans 15 amino acids. Germline V CDR1 and CDR2: MNHEY, SVGAGI. V lost 5 bases, J lost 5 bases, and 10 bases stayed unmatched. The source material was PBMCs or T cells enriched from blood (not recorded which). The clonotype originates from a woman aged 25 to 39 who had recovered from COVID-19. The chain employs TRBV6-5 and TRBJ2-5; the match to TRBD2 covers 8 bases. In nucleotides, the CDR3 is TGTGCCAGCAGTACCGTAGCGGGGATTGGGGAGACCCAGTACTTC. Translated: CASSTVAGIGETQYF.